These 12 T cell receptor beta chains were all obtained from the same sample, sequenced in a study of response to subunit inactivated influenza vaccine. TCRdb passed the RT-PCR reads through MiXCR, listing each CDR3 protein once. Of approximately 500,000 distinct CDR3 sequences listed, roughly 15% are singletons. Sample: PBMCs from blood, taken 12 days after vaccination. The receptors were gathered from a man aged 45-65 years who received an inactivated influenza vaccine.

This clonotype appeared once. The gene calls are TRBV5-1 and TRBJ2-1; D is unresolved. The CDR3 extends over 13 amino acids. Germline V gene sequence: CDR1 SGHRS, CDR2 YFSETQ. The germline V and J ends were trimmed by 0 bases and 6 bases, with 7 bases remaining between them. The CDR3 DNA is TGCGCCAGCAGCTTGGAAGTATTCAATGAGCAGTTCTTC. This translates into CASSLEVFNEQFF. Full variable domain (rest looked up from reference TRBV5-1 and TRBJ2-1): KAGVTQTPRYLIKTRGQQVTLSCSPISGHRSVSWYQQTPGQGLQFLFEYFSETQRNKGNFPGRFSGRQFSNSRSEMNVSTLELGDSALYLCASSLEVFNEQFFGPGTRLTVL.

The CDR3 is CATSVPGGPQHF. Written as DNA, the CDR3 is TGTGCCACCAGTGTCCCGGGTGGGCCCCAGCATTTT. The chain links TRBV24-1 to TRBJ1-5; D not resolved. V dropped 5 bases and J dropped 9 bases, with 10 bases sitting between them. The CDR3 contains 12 residues. Germline V gene lookup returns CDR1 KGHDR and CDR2 SFDVKD.

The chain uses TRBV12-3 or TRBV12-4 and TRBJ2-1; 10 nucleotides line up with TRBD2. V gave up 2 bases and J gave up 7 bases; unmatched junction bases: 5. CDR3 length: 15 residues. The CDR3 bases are TGTGCCAGCAGTTTATCTAGCGGGAGCGCGAATGAGCAGTTCTTC. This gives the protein CASSLSSGSANEQFF.

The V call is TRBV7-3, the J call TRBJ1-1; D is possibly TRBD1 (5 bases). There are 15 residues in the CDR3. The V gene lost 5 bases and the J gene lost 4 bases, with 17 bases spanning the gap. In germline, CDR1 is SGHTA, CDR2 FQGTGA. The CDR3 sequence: CASSPQYRWTTEAFF. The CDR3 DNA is TGTGCCAGCAGCCCACAATACAGGTGGACCACTGAAGCTTTCTTT.

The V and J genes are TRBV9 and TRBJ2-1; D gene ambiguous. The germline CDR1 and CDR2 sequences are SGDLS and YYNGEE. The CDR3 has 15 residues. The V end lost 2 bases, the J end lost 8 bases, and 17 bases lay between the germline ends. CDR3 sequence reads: CASSVDSRPGHEQFF. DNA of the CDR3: TGTGCCAGCAGCGTTGACTCCCGGCCGGGCCATGAGCAGTTCTTC. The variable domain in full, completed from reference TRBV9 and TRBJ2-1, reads DSGVTQTPKHLITATGQRVTLRCSPRSGDLSVYWYQQSLDQGLQFLIQYYNGEERAKGNILERFSAQQFPDLHSELNLSSLELGDSALYFCASSVDSRPGHEQFFGPGTRLTVL.

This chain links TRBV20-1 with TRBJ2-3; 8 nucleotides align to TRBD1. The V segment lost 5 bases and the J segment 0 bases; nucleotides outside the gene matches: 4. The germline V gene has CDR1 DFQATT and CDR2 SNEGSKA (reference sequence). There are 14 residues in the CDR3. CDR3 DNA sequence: TGCAGTGCTGGTAGGACAGGGAGCACAGATACGCAGTATTTT. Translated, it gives CSAGRTGSTDTQYF.

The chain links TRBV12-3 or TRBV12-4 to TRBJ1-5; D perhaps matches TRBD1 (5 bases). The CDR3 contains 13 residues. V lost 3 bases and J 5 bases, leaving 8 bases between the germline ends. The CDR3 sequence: CASSFGGDQPQHF. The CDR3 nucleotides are TGTGCCAGCAGTTTTGGGGGGGATCAGCCCCAGCATTTT.

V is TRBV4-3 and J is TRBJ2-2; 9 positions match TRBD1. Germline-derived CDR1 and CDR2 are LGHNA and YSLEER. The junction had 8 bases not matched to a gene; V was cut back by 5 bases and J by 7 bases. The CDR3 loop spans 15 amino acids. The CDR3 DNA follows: TGCGCCAGCAGCTATTACAGGGGGCGGATCGGGGAGCTGTTTTTT. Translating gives CASSYYRGRIGELFF.

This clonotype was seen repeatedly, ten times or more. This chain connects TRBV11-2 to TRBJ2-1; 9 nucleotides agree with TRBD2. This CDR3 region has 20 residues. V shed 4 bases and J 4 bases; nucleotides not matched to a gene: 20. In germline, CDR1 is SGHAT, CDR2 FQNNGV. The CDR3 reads CASSSGSLAGYKGGYNEQFF. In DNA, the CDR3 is TGTGCCAGCAGCTCGGGTAGTCTAGCGGGATACAAAGGGGGTTACAATGAGCAGTTCTTC.

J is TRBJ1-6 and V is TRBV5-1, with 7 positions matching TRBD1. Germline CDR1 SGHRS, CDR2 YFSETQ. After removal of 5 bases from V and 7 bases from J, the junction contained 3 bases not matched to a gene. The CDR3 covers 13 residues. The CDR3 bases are TGCGCCAGCAGGGACAGGACGAATTCACCCCTCCACTTT. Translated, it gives CASRDRTNSPLHF.

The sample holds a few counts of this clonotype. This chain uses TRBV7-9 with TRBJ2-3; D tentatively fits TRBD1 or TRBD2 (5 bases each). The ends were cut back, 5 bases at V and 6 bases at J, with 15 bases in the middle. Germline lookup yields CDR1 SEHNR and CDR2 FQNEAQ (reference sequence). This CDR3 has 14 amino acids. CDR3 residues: CASSTRGGADTQYF. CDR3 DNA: TGTGCCAGCAGCACACGGGGCGGAGCGGATACGCAGTATTTT.

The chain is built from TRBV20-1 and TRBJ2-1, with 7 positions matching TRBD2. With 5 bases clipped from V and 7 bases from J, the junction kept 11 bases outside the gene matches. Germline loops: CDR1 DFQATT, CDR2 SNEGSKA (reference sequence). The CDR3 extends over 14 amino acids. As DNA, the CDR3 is TGCAGTGCTTTAAGTGGGGGGGGTTGGAATGAGCAGTTCTTC. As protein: CSALSGGGWNEQFF.